A selection of T cell receptor beta chains follows, all from one sample in a study of blood T cells in healthy people across ages. TCRdb analysed the 5' RACE reads with MiXCR anew, one entry per CDR3 protein. Found here are 650,000 to 1,000,000 distinct CDR3 sequences, under 40% of them singletons; the top ten hold 10% to 15%. What was sequenced was blood. The receptors originated from a man aged 18 to 30 in good health. Both conserved end residues are part of each CDR3. D genes are given only for firm matches. Size is omitted from some rows. Given values are once, few, many or a class for expanded clones.

j_gene: TRBJ2-7; d_gene: NA; v_gene: TRBV12-3/TRBV12-4; abundance: NA; CDR3aa: CASSQTIDEQYF; CDR3nt: TGTGCCAGCAGCCAAACTATCGACGAGCAGTACTTC
j_gene: TRBJ2-7; d_gene: NA; v_gene: TRBV14; abundance: NA; CDR3aa: CASSQEARDLWYPYNEQYF; CDR3nt: TGTGCCAGCAGCCAAGAGGCGAGGGACCTTTGGTACCCCTACAATGAGCAGTACTTC
j_gene: TRBJ2-5; d_gene: NA; v_gene: TRBV12-3/TRBV12-4; abundance: few; CDR3aa: CASSFRLGRRETQYF; CDR3nt: TGTGCCAGCAGTTTCAGGCTGGGGAGGCGAGAGACCCAGTACTTC
j_gene: TRBJ2-3; d_gene: TRBD2; v_gene: TRBV9; abundance: few; CDR3aa: CASSVDATLAGGSYTQYF; CDR3nt: TGTGCCAGCAGCGTAGACGCCACTCTAGCGGGGGGATCGTATACGCAGTATTTT
j_gene: TRBJ2-5; d_gene: NA; v_gene: TRBV7-8; abundance: many; CDR3aa: CASSFYEEETQYF; CDR3nt: TGTGCCAGCAGCTTTTACGAGGAAGAGACCCAGTACTTC
j_gene: TRBJ2-4; d_gene: NA; v_gene: TRBV15; abundance: once; CDR3aa: CATSRATGGVDIQYF; CDR3nt: TGTGCCACCAGCAGGGCAACAGGGGGGGTAGACATTCAGTACTTC
j_gene: TRBJ2-3; d_gene: TRBD2; v_gene: TRBV4-2; abundance: few; CDR3aa: CASSQGLAGKYGGADTQYF; CDR3nt: TGTGCCAGCAGCCAGGGACTAGCGGGGAAATATGGCGGCGCAGATACGCAGTATTTT
j_gene: TRBJ1-1; d_gene: NA; v_gene: TRBV7-9; abundance: NA; CDR3aa: CASSRGGGRFPTEAFF; CDR3nt: TGTGCCAGCAGCCGAGGGGGGGGGCGGTTTCCGACTGAAGCTTTCTTT
j_gene: TRBJ2-1; d_gene: TRBD2; v_gene: TRBV9; abundance: NA; CDR3aa: CASSVPAGGPDEQFF; CDR3nt: TGTGCCAGCAGCGTACCGGCGGGGGGGCCGGATGAGCAGTTCTTC
j_gene: TRBJ1-1; d_gene: NA; v_gene: TRBV12-3/TRBV12-4; abundance: few; CDR3aa: CASSLAGFGDTEAFF; CDR3nt: TGTGCCAGCAGTTTAGCTGGGTTCGGTGACACTGAAGCTTTCTTT
j_gene: TRBJ2-3; d_gene: NA; v_gene: TRBV12-3/TRBV12-4; abundance: few; CDR3aa: CASSSGQLSSTDTQYF; CDR3nt: TGTGCCAGCAGTTCTGGACAGCTATCAAGCACAGATACGCAGTATTTT
j_gene: TRBJ1-2; d_gene: TRBD1; v_gene: TRBV12-3/TRBV12-4; abundance: NA; CDR3aa: CASSSGQGALGYTF; CDR3nt: TGTGCCAGCAGTTCAGGACAGGGGGCGCTTGGCTACACCTTC
j_gene: TRBJ1-2; d_gene: NA; v_gene: TRBV20-1; abundance: many; CDR3aa: CSASPRGPANYGYTF; CDR3nt: TGCAGTGCATCCCCCAGGGGTCCCGCTAACTATGGCTACACCTTC
j_gene: TRBJ2-7; d_gene: TRBD2; v_gene: TRBV7-2; abundance: NA; CDR3aa: CASSYSGGTYEQYF; CDR3nt: TGTGCCAGCAGCTATAGCGGGGGTACCTACGAGCAGTACTTC
j_gene: TRBJ1-1; d_gene: TRBD1; v_gene: TRBV20-1; abundance: once; CDR3aa: CSAGDRYNTEAFF; CDR3nt: TGCAGTGCTGGGGACAGATACAACACTGAAGCTTTCTTT
j_gene: TRBJ1-1; d_gene: NA; v_gene: TRBV12-3/TRBV12-4; abundance: NA; CDR3aa: CASAPGIPNTEAFF; CDR3nt: TGTGCCAGCGCCCCCGGGATTCCAAACACTGAAGCTTTCTTT
j_gene: TRBJ2-7; d_gene: NA; v_gene: TRBV6-2/TRBV6-3; abundance: NA; CDR3aa: CASSYLRVLYEQYF; CDR3nt: TGTGCCAGCAGTTACCTCCGGGTCCTCTACGAGCAGTACTTC
j_gene: TRBJ1-6; d_gene: NA; v_gene: TRBV4-1; abundance: once; CDR3aa: CASSQGTMYLPLHF; CDR3nt: TGCGCCAGCAGCCAAGGAACCATGTATTTACCCCTCCACTTT
j_gene: TRBJ1-1; d_gene: TRBD1; v_gene: TRBV7-2; abundance: NA; CDR3aa: CASSPGGAGRTEAFF; CDR3nt: TGTGCCAGCAGCCCAGGGGGAGCAGGCCGTACTGAAGCTTTCTTT
j_gene: TRBJ2-1; d_gene: NA; v_gene: TRBV12-3/TRBV12-4; abundance: NA; CDR3aa: CASGLSQETQFF; CDR3nt: TGTGCCAGCGGCCTCTCCCAAGAGACCCAGTTCTTC
j_gene: TRBJ1-2; d_gene: TRBD1; v_gene: TRBV7-2; abundance: few; CDR3aa: CASSLAGRGGYGYTF; CDR3nt: TGTGCCAGCAGCTTAGCGGGCAGGGGGGGCTATGGCTACACCTTC
j_gene: TRBJ2-1; d_gene: TRBD2; v_gene: TRBV12-3/TRBV12-4; abundance: NA; CDR3aa: CASSFGIGGAPNEQFF; CDR3nt: TGTGCCAGCAGTTTCGGAATCGGGGGGGCCCCCAATGAGCAGTTCTTC
j_gene: TRBJ2-2; d_gene: NA; v_gene: TRBV6-2/TRBV6-3; abundance: NA; CDR3aa: CASSLQGRNTGELFF; CDR3nt: TGTGCCAGCAGCTTACAGGGTCGAAACACCGGGGAGCTGTTTTTT
j_gene: TRBJ1-2; d_gene: NA; v_gene: TRBV20-1; abundance: NA; CDR3aa: CSARDRGGTNYGYTF; CDR3nt: TGCAGTGCTAGAGATCGAGGGGGGACGAACTATGGCTACACCTTC
j_gene: TRBJ2-5; d_gene: TRBD2; v_gene: TRBV3-1; abundance: NA; CDR3aa: CASSPRTSAWQETQYF; CDR3nt: TGTGCCAGCAGCCCCAGGACTAGCGCTTGGCAAGAGACCCAGTACTTC
j_gene: TRBJ2-1; d_gene: TRBD2; v_gene: TRBV6-2/TRBV6-3; abundance: NA; CDR3aa: CASRPSGALGEQFF; CDR3nt: TGTGCCAGCAGGCCTAGCGGGGCACTCGGCGAGCAGTTCTTC
j_gene: TRBJ1-1; d_gene: NA; v_gene: TRBV5-1; abundance: NA; CDR3aa: CASNPGLGNTEAFF; CDR3nt: TGCGCCAGCAACCCCGGGTTAGGGAACACTGAAGCTTTCTTT
j_gene: TRBJ2-3; d_gene: NA; v_gene: TRBV6-5; abundance: many; CDR3aa: CASSRRFSTDTQYF; CDR3nt: TGTGCCAGCAGCAGACGGTTTAGCACAGATACGCAGTATTTT
j_gene: TRBJ1-2; d_gene: NA; v_gene: TRBV7-9; abundance: few; CDR3aa: CASSPETASLNYGYTF; CDR3nt: TGTGCCAGCAGCCCCGAGACGGCCAGCCTTAACTATGGCTACACCTTC
j_gene: TRBJ2-3; d_gene: NA; v_gene: TRBV14; abundance: NA; CDR3aa: CASSQDIRRGPDTQYF; CDR3nt: TGTGCCAGCAGCCAAGATATACGCAGGGGACCAGATACGCAGTATTTT
j_gene: TRBJ2-6; d_gene: TRBD1; v_gene: TRBV5-5; abundance: NA; CDR3aa: CASSLRNTGVSGANVLTF; CDR3nt: TGTGCCAGCAGCTTAAGAAACACAGGGGTTTCTGGGGCCAACGTCCTGACTTTC
j_gene: TRBJ2-2; d_gene: NA; v_gene: TRBV20-1; abundance: once; CDR3aa: CSARAGYSTGELFF; CDR3nt: TGCAGTGCTAGAGCAGGGTATAGCACCGGGGAGCTGTTTTTT
j_gene: TRBJ2-7; d_gene: TRBD2; v_gene: TRBV7-2; abundance: NA; CDR3aa: CASSYNTGTSGFYEQYF; CDR3nt: TGTGCCAGCAGCTACAATACCGGGACTAGCGGTTTCTACGAGCAGTACTTC
j_gene: TRBJ1-2; d_gene: NA; v_gene: TRBV7-9; abundance: NA; CDR3aa: CASSLGETVNYDYTF; CDR3nt: TGTGCCAGCAGCTTAGGGGAGACAGTTAACTATGACTACACCTTC
j_gene: TRBJ1-1; d_gene: NA; v_gene: TRBV29-1; abundance: NA; CDR3aa: CSVDEGRTNTEAFF; CDR3nt: TGCAGCGTTGATGAGGGACGGACCAACACTGAAGCTTTCTTT
j_gene: TRBJ2-1; d_gene: NA; v_gene: TRBV15; abundance: NA; CDR3aa: CATSAGLRDEQFF; CDR3nt: TGTGCCACCAGCGCAGGGCTGCGGGATGAGCAGTTCTTC
j_gene: TRBJ2-7; d_gene: TRBD2; v_gene: TRBV27; abundance: NA; CDR3aa: CASSYRTSGLYEQYF; CDR3nt: TGTGCCAGCAGTTATAGGACTAGCGGGCTCTACGAGCAGTACTTC
j_gene: TRBJ2-1; d_gene: TRBD2; v_gene: TRBV29-1; abundance: NA; CDR3aa: CSVAGGQSNEQFF; CDR3nt: TGCAGCGTTGCGGGGGGGCAATCCAATGAGCAGTTCTTC